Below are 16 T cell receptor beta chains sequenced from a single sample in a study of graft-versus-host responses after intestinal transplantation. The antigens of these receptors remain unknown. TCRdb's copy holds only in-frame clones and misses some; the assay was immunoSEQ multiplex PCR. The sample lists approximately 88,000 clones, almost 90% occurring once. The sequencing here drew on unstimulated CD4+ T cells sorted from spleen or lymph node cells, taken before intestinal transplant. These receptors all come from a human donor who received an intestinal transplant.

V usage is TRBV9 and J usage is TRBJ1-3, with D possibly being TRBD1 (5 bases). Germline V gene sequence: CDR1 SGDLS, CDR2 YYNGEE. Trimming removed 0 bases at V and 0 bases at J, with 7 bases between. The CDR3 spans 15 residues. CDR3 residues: CASSVGQGSGNTIYF. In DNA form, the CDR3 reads TGTGCCAGCAGCGTAGGGCAGGGCTCTGGAAACACCATATATTTT.

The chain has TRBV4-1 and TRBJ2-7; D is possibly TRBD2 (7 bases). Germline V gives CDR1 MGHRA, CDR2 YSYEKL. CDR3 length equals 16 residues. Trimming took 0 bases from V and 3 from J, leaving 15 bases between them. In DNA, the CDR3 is TGCGCCAGCAGCCAAGAAGGGGGGAGGGGGGTCTACGAGCAGTACTTC. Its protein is CASSQEGGRGVYEQYF.

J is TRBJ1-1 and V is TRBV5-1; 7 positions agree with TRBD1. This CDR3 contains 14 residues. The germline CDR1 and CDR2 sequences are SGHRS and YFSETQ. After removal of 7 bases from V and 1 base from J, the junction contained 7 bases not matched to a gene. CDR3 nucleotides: TGCGCCAGCGGGCTGGGACAGCCGAACACTGAAGCTTTCTTT. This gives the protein CASGLGQPNTEAFF.

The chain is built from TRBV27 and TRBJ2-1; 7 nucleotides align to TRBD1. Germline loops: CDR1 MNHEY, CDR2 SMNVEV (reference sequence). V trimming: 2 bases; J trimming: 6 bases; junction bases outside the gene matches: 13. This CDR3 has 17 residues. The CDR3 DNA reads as TGTGCCAGCAGTTTAGGCTGGGGACAGCCCCATACCAATGAGCAGTTCTTC. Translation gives CASSLGWGQPHTNEQFF.

The DNA of the CDR3 is TGTGCCAGCAGCCCAGAGACAGGAGGGAACACTGAAGCTTTCTTT. Translating gives CASSPETGGNTEAFF. The rearrangement links TRBV7-9 to TRBJ1-1; D is perhaps TRBD1 (6 bases). Germline values: CDR1 SEHNR, CDR2 FQNEAQ (reference sequence). CDR3 length: 15 residues. Deletions cut 5 bases from V and 1 base from J, with 14 bases between.

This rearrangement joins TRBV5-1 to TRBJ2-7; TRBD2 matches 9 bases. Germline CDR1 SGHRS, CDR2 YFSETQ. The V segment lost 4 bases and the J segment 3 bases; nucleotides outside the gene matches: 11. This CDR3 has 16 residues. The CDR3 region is CASSHRPASGVYEQYF. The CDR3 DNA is TGCGCCAGCAGCCACCGTCCCGCTAGCGGGGTCTACGAGCAGTACTTC.

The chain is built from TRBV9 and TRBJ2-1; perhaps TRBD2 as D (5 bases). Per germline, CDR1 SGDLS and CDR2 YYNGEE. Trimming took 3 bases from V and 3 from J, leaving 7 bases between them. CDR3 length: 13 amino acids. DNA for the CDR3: TGTGCCAGCAGCGCCGGGGTCTACAATGAGCAGTTCTTC. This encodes CASSAGVYNEQFF.

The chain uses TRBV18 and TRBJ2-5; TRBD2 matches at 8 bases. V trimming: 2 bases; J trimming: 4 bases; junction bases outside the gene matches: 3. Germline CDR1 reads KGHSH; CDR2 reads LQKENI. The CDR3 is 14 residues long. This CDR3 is CASSPNSGGETQYF. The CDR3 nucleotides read TGTGCCAGCTCACCAAACAGCGGGGGAGAGACCCAGTACTTC. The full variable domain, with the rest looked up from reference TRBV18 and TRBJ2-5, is NAGVMQNPRHLVRRRGQEARLRCSPMKGHSHVYWYRQLPEEGLKFMVYLQKENIIDESGMPKERFSAEFPKEGPSILRIQQVVRGDSAAYFCASSPNSGGETQYFGPGTRLLVL.

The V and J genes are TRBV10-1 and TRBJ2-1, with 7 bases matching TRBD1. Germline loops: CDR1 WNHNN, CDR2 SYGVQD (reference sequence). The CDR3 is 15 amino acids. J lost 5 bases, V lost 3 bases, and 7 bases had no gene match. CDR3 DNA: TGCGCCAGCAGTGAACCCGGGACAGTGAACAATGAGCAGTTCTTC. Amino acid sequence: CASSEPGTVNNEQFF.

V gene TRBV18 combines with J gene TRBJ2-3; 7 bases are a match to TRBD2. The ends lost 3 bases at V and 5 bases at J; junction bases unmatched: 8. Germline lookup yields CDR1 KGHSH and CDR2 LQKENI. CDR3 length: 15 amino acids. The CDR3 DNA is TGTGCCAGCTCACCGTGGGCGGGGGATGGAGATACGCAGTATTTT. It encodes CASSPWAGDGDTQYF.

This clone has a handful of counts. The DNA of the CDR3 is TGTGCCATCAGTGGTATTACTAGCGGGGACAATGAGCAGTTCTTC. This gives the protein CAISGITSGDNEQFF. The chain carries TRBV10-3 and TRBJ2-1; 10 bases map to TRBD2. After removal of 4 bases from V and 5 bases from J, the junction contained 5 bases not matched to a gene. CDR3 length: 15 amino acids. Per the germline V gene, CDR1 is ENHRY and CDR2 is SYGVKD.

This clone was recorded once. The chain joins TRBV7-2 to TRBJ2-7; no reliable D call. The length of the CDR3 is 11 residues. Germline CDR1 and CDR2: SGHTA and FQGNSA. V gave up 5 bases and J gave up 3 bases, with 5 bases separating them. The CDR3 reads CASSLYYEQYF. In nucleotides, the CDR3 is TGTGCCAGCAGCCTATACTACGAGCAGTACTTC.

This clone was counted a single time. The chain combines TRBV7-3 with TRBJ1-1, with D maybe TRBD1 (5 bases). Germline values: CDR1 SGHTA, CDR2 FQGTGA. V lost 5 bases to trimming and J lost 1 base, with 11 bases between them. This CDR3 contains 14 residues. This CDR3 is CASSDPDRNTEAFF. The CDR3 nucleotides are TGTGCCAGCAGCGACCCAGACAGGAACACTGAAGCTTTCTTT.

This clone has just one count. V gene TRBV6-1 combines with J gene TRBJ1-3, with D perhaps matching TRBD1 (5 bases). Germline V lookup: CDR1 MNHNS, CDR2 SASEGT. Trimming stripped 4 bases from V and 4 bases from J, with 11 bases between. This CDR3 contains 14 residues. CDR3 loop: CASSGGGLGNTIYF. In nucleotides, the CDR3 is TGTGCCAGCAGTGGTGGGGGGTTAGGAAACACCATATATTTT.

CDR3 residues: CASSLASGGADTQYF. CDR3 DNA sequence: TGCGCCAGCAGCTTGGCCAGCGGGGGGGCAGATACGCAGTATTTT. The chain recombines TRBV5-1 with TRBJ2-3; 10 bases agree with TRBD2. Germline V gives CDR1 SGHRS, CDR2 YFSETQ. The CDR3 is 15 amino acids. After removal of 0 bases from V and 4 bases from J, the junction contained 2 bases not matched to a gene.

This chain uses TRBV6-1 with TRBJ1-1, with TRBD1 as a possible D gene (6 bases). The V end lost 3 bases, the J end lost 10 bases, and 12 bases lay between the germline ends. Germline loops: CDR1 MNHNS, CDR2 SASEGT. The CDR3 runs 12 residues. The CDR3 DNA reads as TGTGCCAGCAGTGACCCGGGCAGGGGAGCTTTCTTT. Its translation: CASSDPGRGAFF.